The following is a T cell receptor beta chain sequence with its context. Its antigen is not yet known. Base qualities are not recorded, but no much larger clone differs from it by a single base. The data are from a study of Ad26.COV2.S vaccination and SARS-CoV-2 variants (dated by TCRdb to the early 2020s). In the study overall: Vaccine-arm donors came from COV1001, a multicentre, randomized, double-blind, placebo-controlled phase I-IIa trial of Ad26.COV2.S in healthy adults. Ad26.COV2.S was given intramuscularly at 5x10^10 or 1x10^11 viral particles, as a single shot or as two shots 56 days apart. Investigators did not know the trial group allocation while performing experiments and assessing outcomes. The TCR-sequenced set comprised around 32 samples: some 20 Ad26.COV2.S vaccine recipients, 5 placebo recipients and 8 SARS-CoV-2 convalescent individuals. Participants in the trial were split at random into five groups of five each, receiving low-dose or high-dose Ad26.COV2.S once or twice, or else placebo on both occasions. The specificity and breadth of SARS-CoV-2-reactive T cell receptors after Ad26.COV2.S vaccination were assessed by TCRbeta repertoire sequencing. Summary of the overall study and its limitations: The authors noted that total T cell responses may have been underestimated by the TCR breadth and depth analyses. The study was not powered to compare responses between vaccine doses or regimens. Substantial breadth of spike-specific CD8+ and CD4+ T cell responses was reported after vaccination. Spike-specific TCR breadth was higher in Ad26.COV2.S recipients than in placebo recipients (P = 0.0014). Comparable non-spike TCR breadth was observed between vaccine and placebo recipients, consistent with only spike being contained in the vaccine.

The intended sense of this specimen's treatment or condition label: about 20 received Ad26.COV2.S at low or high dose, single or two shots; roughly five received placebo; per-sample allocation not given. Repertoires of vaccine and placebo recipients were sequenced from samples collected on day 63 after the first injection. In Cohort 1b, fewer than 30 adults aged 18-55 years were enrolled at a single site in Boston, USA, between 29 July and 7 August 2020. Ad26.COV2.S was a replication-incompetent adenovirus type 26 vector that expressed a prefusion-stabilized SARS-CoV-2 spike protein derived from the original Wuhan strain. Germline trimming: 3 bases from V, 8 bases from J; junction bases outside gene matches: 5. The germline V gene (reference sequence) provides CDR1 LGHDT and CDR2 YNNKEL. The CDR3, cysteine through phenylalanine, is 13 amino acids long. The DNA shown is the 39-base CDR3, in frame from base 1.

The immunoSEQ Assay was the method used to sequence TCRbeta CDR3 regions. After extraction, genomic DNA underwent amplification by bias-controlled multiplex PCR, followed by high-throughput sequencing. The source study handled its data this way. Collapsing and filtering of sequences were performed to quantify the absolute abundance of each unique TCRbeta CDR3 region. T cell fraction was estimated by normalizing TCRbeta template counts to usable DNA, which was measured by amplifying reference genes present in all nucleated cells. Repertoire TCRs were annotated as SARS-CoV-2-specific when V gene, CDR3 amino acid sequence and J gene were exactly matched to a known reactive TCR set. The reference SARS-CoV-2 TCR set was derived from MIRA and filtered for enrichment in COVID-19-positive ImmuneCODE repertoires, a step that removed public or cross-reactive TCRs. Drawing on the MIRA antigens, annotated TCRs were analysed further at the level of specific ORF or position within ORF. Depth was the summed frequency of annotated unique rearrangements, while breadth was defined as annotated unique rearrangements over total unique productive rearrangements. Group comparisons of TCR breadth used two-sided Wilcoxon rank-sum tests. TCRdb stores this immuneACCESS table with in-frame sequences only. Part of the clones is absent; in the studies checked, under half of the shortfall reflects unresolved V genes, and no reason is known for the rest. The V and J calls and the clone size are those of that table, but D and trimming were determined from the DNA. The sample yields over 400,000 clones; 92% were counted once. The ten largest make up more than 1.5% of the sample.

This chain is built from TRBV3-1 (or the pseudogene TRBV3-2) and TRBJ1-1; 8 nucleotides in the junction match TRBD1. The origin of this receptor is a person aged 18-65 years who received the Ad26.COV2.S COVID-19 vaccine or a placebo. The sample in question was peripheral blood, obtained in a trial of Ad26.COV2.S vaccine versus placebo. The sequenced DNA: TGTGCCAGCAGCCAGCGGGGACAGGTCGAAGCTTTCTTT. Its translation reads: CASSQRGQVEAFF.